Listed below are T cell receptor beta chains from one sample, sequenced in a study of blood T cell repertoires in COVID-19. Produced via immunoSEQ multiplex PCR; TCRdb's table is partial and in-frame only. The table has 250,000 or so clones, 70% to 90% seen once. Material for sequencing was PBMCs or T cells enriched from blood (not recorded which). The origin of the receptors is a young man who had recovered from COVID-19. The CDR3 runs from the conserved cysteine through the conserved F or W.

V	J	CDR3
TRBV19	TRBJ2-5	CASSFREAQETQYF
TRBV6-1	TRBJ1-4	CASSEKGAGGAEKLFF
TRBV14	TRBJ2-5	CASSKYETRREQETQYF
TRBV6-5	TRBJ1-4	CASSRRAPNEKLFF
TRBV28	TRBJ2-1	CASIGPSGTNNEQFF
TRBV3-1/TRBV3-2	TRBJ1-3	CASSQLRTAGSGNTIYF
TRBV19	TRBJ2-5	CASSILTGSIQETQYF
TRBV6-5	TRBJ2-7	CASSYWGTDGSYEQYF
TRBV7-8	TRBJ1-3	CASSLYLGTASESGNTIYF
TRBV29-1	TRBJ2-7	CSVGGTATTYEQYF
TRBV7-9	TRBJ2-7	CAIAIRSSSYEQYF
TRBV4-1	TRBJ2-7	CASSQPGTGRTYEQYF
TRBV7-9	TRBJ1-2	CASSLGDSIITYGYTF
TRBV11-2	TRBJ2-7	CASSLRQANYEQYF
TRBV30	TRBJ1-3	CAWSVLSFGNTIYF
TRBV19	TRBJ1-1	CATEQGTGSTEAFF
TRBV5-1	TRBJ2-2	CASSPGDRTNTGELFF
TRBV6-2/TRBV6-3	TRBJ2-7	CASGSGGLTLYEQYF
TRBV30	TRBJ1-5	CAWSHRGLRSPPQHF
TRBV7-9	TRBJ2-7	CASSFVSSYEQYF
TRBV4-1	TRBJ1-3	CASSQPTGSGNTIYF
TRBV24-1	TRBJ2-1	CATAHTGYSGQFF